The 29 T cell receptor beta chains in this list originate from one sample, sequenced in a study of cytomegalovirus exposure and HLA in healthy donors. Generated by immunoSEQ multiplex PCR, the TCRdb table keeps only in-frame clones and is missing some. The sample consists of 150,000 or so clones, approximately 90% of them appearing once. The sequenced material came from PBMCs. All receptors come from a woman aged 25 to 39 in good health and CMV-seropositive.

The chain carries TRBV5-1 and TRBJ2-1, with TRBD2 identical over 11 bases. The ends lost 4 bases at V and 9 bases at J; junction bases unmatched: 9. The CDR3 covers 15 residues. Looked up from germline, CDR1 is SGHRS and CDR2 is YFSETQ. CDR3 region: CASSTRLAGTFEQFF. Here the CDR3 DNA reads TGCGCCAGCAGCACCCGACTAGCGGGGACGTTTGAGCAGTTCTTC.

This clone was detected once. The CDR3 coding sequence is TGTGCCAGCAGCCGGGACACTGGGACCGGGGAGCTGTTTTTT. This sequence encodes CASSRDTGTGELFF. This chain connects TRBV11-3 to TRBJ2-2; D is perhaps TRBD1 (6 bases). This CDR3 has 14 residues. Germline V gene lookup returns CDR1 SGHNT and CDR2 YENEEA. V shed 5 bases and J shed 5 bases, with 12 bases lying between them.

V gene TRBV28 combines with J gene TRBJ1-1; D possibly corresponds to TRBD1 (6 bases). CDR1 MDHEN and CDR2 SYDVKM come from the germline V gene. V was pared by 5 bases and J by 8 bases, with 15 bases between. The CDR3 sequence is 13 residues long. The CDR3 reads CASSPQQGTEAFF. In DNA, the CDR3 is TGTGCCAGCAGTCCGCAACAGGGAACGGAAGCTTTCTTT.

J is TRBJ1-2 and V is TRBV9, with 7 bases identical to TRBD1. The CDR3 loop spans 15 amino acids. The V segment lost 4 bases and the J segment 4 bases; nucleotides outside the gene matches: 10. The germline V gene encodes CDR1 SGDLS and CDR2 YYNGEE. The CDR3 bases are TGTGCCAGCAGCCCGGCAGGGGGGCCCTTCTATGGCTACACCTTC. Its protein is CASSPAGGPFYGYTF.

The chain carries TRBV28 and TRBJ2-3; no reliable D call. V lost 4 bases, J lost 8 bases, and 10 bases lay in between. The CDR3 has 12 amino acids. The germline V gene encodes CDR1 MDHEN and CDR2 SYDVKM. The CDR3 DNA sequence: TGTGCCAGCAGTTCAATACGAGTTACGCAGTATTTT. Its translation: CASSSIRVTQYF.

The chain is built from TRBV27 and TRBJ1-5; maybe TRBD1 (6 bases). The CDR3 is made up of 14 amino acids. Between the trimmed V and J ends, which lost 6 bases and 1 base, there was a span of 10 bases. Germline-derived CDR1 and CDR2 are MNHEY and SMNVEV (reference sequence). CDR3 in amino acids: CASSAGQSNQPQHF. The CDR3 nucleotides read TGTGCCAGCAGCGCCGGACAGAGCAATCAGCCCCAGCATTTT.

The chain carries TRBV7-3 and TRBJ2-7; no clear D gene. CDR1 is SGHTA and CDR2 is FQGTGA in the germline V gene. The CDR3 extends over 15 amino acids. Trimming cost V 5 bases and J 4 bases, with 18 bases left between them. DNA for the CDR3: TGTGCCAGCAGCCCCAGCGAAGCACCTATTTACGAGCAGTACTTC. Its protein product is CASSPSEAPIYEQYF.

This sequence joins TRBV27 and TRBJ2-1, with TRBD1 identical over 8 bases. With 5 bases clipped from V and 3 bases from J, the junction kept 3 bases outside the gene matches. The CDR3 consists of 14 residues. CDR1 and CDR2 (germline): MNHEY, SMNVEV (reference sequence). In DNA form, the CDR3 reads TGTGCCAGCAGTCCTGGGACAGGCTACAATGAGCAGTTCTTC. Protein product: CASSPGTGYNEQFF.

The chain is built from TRBV27 and TRBJ2-1; 7 bases match TRBD2. CDR1 MNHEY and CDR2 SMNVEV come from the germline V gene (reference sequence). The CDR3 runs to 16 residues. V trimming: 6 bases; J trimming: 3 bases; junction bases outside the gene matches: 11. The CDR3 protein is CASSPTSGAIYNEQFF. CDR3 in DNA: TGTGCCAGCAGCCCTACCAGCGGGGCTATCTACAATGAGCAGTTCTTC.

The chain carries TRBV2 and TRBJ2-2, with 9 bases lining up with TRBD2. The CDR3 covers 14 residues. The germline V gene has CDR1 SNHLY and CDR2 FYNNEI. With V trimmed by 6 bases and J by 4 bases, 3 bases remained unmatched. The CDR3: CASRLAGFTGELFF. The CDR3 bases are TGTGCCAGCAGACTAGCGGGTTTCACCGGGGAGCTGTTTTTT.

Details on this clone: The sample contains more than one DNA sequence encoding this CDR3. The V gene is TRBV5-4, the J gene TRBJ2-5, with 10 bases aligning to TRBD2. The CDR3 extends over 15 amino acids. Germline CDR1 reads SGHNT; CDR2 reads YYREEE (reference sequence). V was pared by 0 bases and J by 2 bases, with 1 base of the junction left unmatched. CDR3 coding DNA: TGTGCCAGCAGCTTGGTACTAGCGGGGCAAGAGACCCAGTACTTC. It yields the protein CASSLVLAGQETQYF.

The chain has TRBV12-5 and TRBJ1-1; maybe TRBD1 (5 bases). V dropped 6 bases and J dropped 10 bases, with 15 bases sitting between them. Looked up from germline, CDR1 is LGHNT and CDR2 is FRNRAP. The CDR3 has 12 amino acids. The CDR3 bases are TGTGCTAGTGGACCTGATGGGGCGACAGCTTTCTTT. As protein: CASGPDGATAFF.

The gene calls are TRBV29-1 and TRBJ1-2, with 7 nucleotides matching TRBD1. The length of the CDR3 is 12 residues. The V segment lost 5 bases and the J segment 6 bases; nucleotides outside the gene matches: 6. Germline V CDR1 and CDR2: SQVTM, ANQGSEA. In DNA form, the CDR3 reads TGCAGCGTTCCGAGTCAGGGGGATGGCTACACCTTC. It translates to CSVPSQGDGYTF.

This clone occurred a few times. V usage is TRBV11-3 and J usage is TRBJ2-7; 9 bases agree with TRBD1. Looked up from germline, CDR1 is SGHNT and CDR2 is YENEEA. Trimming removed 5 bases from V and 2 bases from J; junction bases left unmatched: 7. The CDR3 sequence is 15 residues long. The chain's CDR3 is CASSVGTGRTYEQYF. The CDR3 region has the DNA TGTGCCAGCAGCGTGGGGACAGGGAGAACCTACGAGCAGTACTTC.

In its sample, this clone was seen once. The gene calls are TRBV6-5 and TRBJ2-7, with a tentative D call TRBD2 (6 bases). Looked up from germline, CDR1 is MNHEY and CDR2 is SVGAGI. Trimming pared 6 bases from V and 1 base from J, leaving 16 bases between. The CDR3 sequence is 15 residues long. The CDR3, as DNA: TGTGCCAGCAGCCGAACGGGACTTAATTCCTACGAGCAGTACTTC. Protein sequence: CASSRTGLNSYEQYF.

The chain employs TRBV9 and TRBJ2-1, with 9 nucleotides matching TRBD2. The J segment lost 5 bases and the V segment lost 0 bases, leaving 3 bases of the junction unmatched. Germline CDR1 SGDLS, CDR2 YYNGEE. The CDR3 length is 15 residues. The CDR3 DNA follows: TGTGCCAGCAGCGTAGGAGGACTAGCGAACAATGAGCAGTTCTTC. Translating gives CASSVGGLANNEQFF.

This chain links TRBV28 with TRBJ1-1; D is perhaps TRBD1 (6 bases). Trimming left V 2 bases short and J 10 bases short, with 20 bases between. Germline CDR1 and CDR2: MDHEN and SYDVKM. CDR3 length: 15 amino acids. The CDR3 protein is CASSLRGAGGVGAFF. In DNA form, the CDR3 reads TGTGCCAGCAGTTTACGGGGGGCCGGTGGGGTGGGAGCTTTCTTT.

The chain has TRBV5-1 and TRBJ1-2; D remains unclear. The CDR3 contains 15 residues. CDR1 is SGHRS and CDR2 is YFSETQ in the germline V gene. V dropped 1 base and J dropped 5 bases, with 15 bases sitting between them. As DNA, the CDR3 is TGCGCCAGCAGCTTGAGTAGGGAGGGAGGTTATGGCTACACCTTC. Residues: CASSLSREGGYGYTF.

This chain uses TRBV6-1 with TRBJ2-7; TRBD1 matches 7 bases. Germline CDR1 reads MNHNS; CDR2 reads SASEGT. V lost 0 bases and J lost 3; bases outside the gene matches: 5. This CDR3 spans 15 amino acids. The DNA for the CDR3 is TGTGCCAGCAGTGAAGCAGGGACAGCCGTCTACGAGCAGTACTTC. Amino acid sequence: CASSEAGTAVYEQYF.

The gene calls are TRBV6-5 and TRBJ1-2; 8 bases align to TRBD1. The length of the CDR3 is 15 residues. J was trimmed by 10 bases and V by 6 bases; bases with no gene match: 16. Looked up from germline, CDR1 is MNHEY and CDR2 is SVGAGI. The CDR3 bases are TGTGCCAGCAGGTTCTGGGACAGGTCGGATTTAGTCTACACCTTC. It is translated as CASRFWDRSDLVYTF.

The chain joins TRBV19 to TRBJ1-2; no clear D. Trimming removed 3 bases from V and 5 bases from J, with 13 bases in between. There are 14 residues in the CDR3. Per the germline V gene, CDR1 is LNHDA and CDR2 is SQIVND (reference sequence). The CDR3 is CASSIGDFGYGYTF. The CDR3 coding sequence is TGTGCCAGTAGTATCGGGGATTTTGGGTATGGCTACACCTTC.

This chain links TRBV2 with TRBJ2-1; D gene unclear. The V gene's germline CDR1 is SNHLY and CDR2 FYNNEI. This CDR3 has 10 amino acids. With 8 bases removed from V and 12 bases from J, the gap between germline ends came to 11 bases. The CDR3 DNA reads as TGTGCCAGCGGGCCACCGATGCAGTTCTTC. Its translation: CASGPPMQFF.

This rearrangement joins TRBV18 to TRBJ1-1; a weak D match, TRBD1 (5 bases). Germline V CDR1 and CDR2: KGHSH, LQKENI. This CDR3 has 14 residues. Deletions cut 6 bases from V and 0 bases from J, with 11 bases between. The CDR3: CASSKGLLNTEAFF. Written as DNA, the CDR3 is TGTGCCAGCTCGAAGGGACTTTTGAACACTGAAGCTTTCTTT.

The chain carries TRBV15 and TRBJ2-1, with D tentatively TRBD2 (7 bases). This CDR3 spans 15 amino acids. Between the trimmed V and J ends, which lost 2 bases and 3 bases, there was a span of 11 bases. The germline CDR1 and CDR2 sequences are LNHNV and YYDKDF (reference sequence). The chain's CDR3 is CATSRRGRDYNEQFF. In nucleotides, the CDR3 is TGTGCCACCAGCAGAAGGGGGAGGGACTACAATGAGCAGTTCTTC.

Only one count was recorded for this clone. The chain is built from TRBV7-9 and TRBJ2-1; possibly TRBD1 for D (7 bases). Germline V gives CDR1 SEHNR, CDR2 FQNEAQ (reference sequence). The ends were cut back, 7 bases at V and 0 bases at J, with 19 bases in the middle. CDR3 length: 17 amino acids. This chain's CDR3 is CASTLGGGASSYNEQFF. CDR3 nucleotide sequence: TGTGCCAGCACTTTAGGGGGCGGGGCCAGCTCCTACAATGAGCAGTTCTTC.

This chain joins TRBV7-2 and TRBJ2-2; the match to TRBD2 covers 13 bases. This CDR3 region has 16 residues. Germline CDR1 reads SGHTA; CDR2 reads FQGNSA. Losses at the gene ends were 5 bases for V and 7 bases for J; bases not matched to a gene: 7. The DNA for the CDR3 is TGTGCCAGCAGCCCGCAGACTAGCGGGGGGATCGGGGAGCTGTTTTTT. Protein sequence: CASSPQTSGGIGELFF.

The chain joins TRBV19 to TRBJ2-7; D is unresolved. Germline V gene sequence: CDR1 LNHDA, CDR2 SQIVND (reference sequence). The V end lost 1 base, the J end lost 1 base, and 8 bases lay between the germline ends. This CDR3 is built from 14 residues. The CDR3 DNA is TGTGCCAGTAGTATAGCCCCAGTATCCTACGAGCAGTACTTC. Protein sequence: CASSIAPVSYEQYF.

J is TRBJ2-5 and V is TRBV19; TRBD2 matches 8 bases. The germline CDR1 and CDR2 sequences are LNHDA and SQIVND (reference sequence). There are 14 residues in the CDR3. Unmatched junction bases numbered 10, after V lost 8 bases and J lost 5 bases. The CDR3 loop reads CASGGAGGQETQYF. As DNA, the CDR3 is TGTGCCAGTGGAGGGGCGGGGGGCCAGGAGACCCAGTACTTC.

This clone has just one count. The chain joins TRBV12-5 to TRBJ1-1; weak D call: TRBD1 (6 bases). The germline V gene encodes CDR1 LGHNT and CDR2 FRNRAP. The ends were cut back, 1 base at V and 3 bases at J, with 9 bases in the middle. The CDR3 runs 14 residues. CDR3 sequence reads: CASGLAGEDTEAFF. The CDR3 region has the DNA TGTGCTAGTGGTTTGGCAGGGGAAGACACTGAAGCTTTCTTT.